One and the same sample provided the 13 T cell receptor beta chains below, sequenced in a study of cytomegalovirus exposure and HLA in healthy donors. PCR used 60 Vbeta primers and 13 Jbeta primers. Clones were read by immunoSEQ multiplex PCR, and TCRdb kept only the in-frame ones, dropping some. The sample yields around 100,000 clones, 82% seen once. The sequenced sample was PBMCs. The receptor source for this set is a young woman in good health and CMV-seronegative.

The chain uses TRBV10-3 and TRBJ1-5; 10 bases line up with TRBD1. V lost 6 bases, J lost 8 bases, and 4 bases stayed unmatched. Per the germline V gene, CDR1 is ENHRY and CDR2 is SYGVKD. There are 13 residues in the CDR3. This CDR3 reads CAIRGQGKEPQHF. The CDR3 nucleotides read TGTGCCATCAGGGGACAGGGGAAGGAGCCCCAGCATTTT.

The CDR3 region has the DNA TGTGCCAGCAGCTTGGGAGATTACGAGCAGTACTTC. As protein: CASSLGDYEQYF. The V gene is TRBV11-2, the J gene TRBJ2-7; D might be TRBD2 (5 bases). Trimming removed 3 bases at V and 4 bases at J, with 7 bases between. The germline V gene has CDR1 SGHAT and CDR2 FQNNGV. The length of the CDR3 is 12 residues.

V usage is TRBV7-2 and J usage is TRBJ2-5; TRBD2 might be the D (6 bases). This CDR3 is 16 amino acids long. Germline V gene sequence: CDR1 SGHTA, CDR2 FQGNSA. Trimming took 1 base from V and 3 from J, leaving 15 bases between them. The CDR3 DNA reads TGTGCCAGCAGCTTAGGGGGGACTCTGCGCGAAGAGACCCAGTACTTC. This gives the protein CASSLGGTLREETQYF.

The chain carries TRBV5-8 and TRBJ2-1; D is possibly TRBD2 (7 bases). V lost 0 bases and J 3 bases, leaving 19 bases between the germline ends. The CDR3 is 18 amino acids. Germline V gene data show CDR1 as SGHTS and CDR2 as YDEGEE. CDR3 sequence: CASSLGVNRGAFYNEQFF. CDR3 bases: TGTGCCAGCAGCTTGGGTGTCAACCGGGGGGCCTTCTACAATGAGCAGTTCTTC.

The rearrangement joins TRBV11-1 to TRBJ2-2; 7 positions match TRBD1. Germline V gives CDR1 SGHAT, CDR2 FQDESV (reference sequence). The ends lost 5 bases at V and 1 base at J; junction bases unmatched: 4. The CDR3 consists of 15 residues. CDR3 nucleotides: TGTGCCAGCAGCCCGGGACAGTTGAACACCGGGGAGCTGTTTTTT. Its translation is CASSPGQLNTGELFF.

V usage is TRBV6-5 and J usage is TRBJ2-3; 8 nucleotides agree with TRBD2. This CDR3 comprises 14 residues. Germline loops: CDR1 MNHEY, CDR2 SVGAGI. V dropped 6 bases and J dropped 3; count of bases not matched to a gene: 5. This CDR3 is CASSRRGGTDTQYF. The CDR3 nucleotides are TGTGCCAGCAGCCGCCGGGGGGGGACAGATACGCAGTATTTT.

The rearrangement joins TRBV6-1 to TRBJ2-1; 12 bases match TRBD2. Per the germline V gene, CDR1 is MNHNS and CDR2 is SASEGT. J gave up 0 bases and V 4 bases, and 7 bases lay outside the gene matches. This CDR3 contains 18 residues. CDR3 bases: TGTGCCAGCAGTGGAAGTTTGGGACTAGCGGGCTCCTACAATGAGCAGTTCTTC. This codes for CASSGSLGLAGSYNEQFF.

This chain connects TRBV4-1 to TRBJ1-4; D is uncertain. Trimming took 0 bases from V and 6 from J, leaving 14 bases between them. The CDR3 is 16 residues long. The V gene's germline CDR1 is MGHRA and CDR2 YSYEKL. The CDR3 DNA reads TGCGCCAGCAGCCAAGATATCGGAGGCGCAGATGAAAAACTGTTTTTT. Residues: CASSQDIGGADEKLFF.

This clone was detected only a few times. The chain combines TRBV2 with TRBJ2-1; D may be TRBD2 (5 bases). The CDR3 totals 14 residues. Germline V CDR1 and CDR2: SNHLY, FYNNEI. The ends were cut back, 2 bases at V and 6 bases at J, with 11 bases in the middle. CDR3 sequence: CASSEQRDANEQFF. CDR3 in DNA: TGTGCCAGCAGTGAACAGAGGGATGCCAATGAGCAGTTCTTC.

This chain links TRBV28 with TRBJ1-2; no clear D gene. Germline V CDR1 and CDR2: MDHEN, SYDVKM. This CDR3 spans 14 amino acids. The V gene lost 8 bases and the J gene lost 2 bases, with 15 bases spanning the gap. The CDR3 sequence is CASRRMGANYGYTF. The CDR3 nucleotides read TGTGCCAGCCGTCGGATGGGAGCAAACTATGGCTACACCTTC.

This clone was seen just once. CDR3 DNA: TGTGCCAGCAGCTTAGCTGACTACACTGAAGCTTTCTTT. Residues: CASSLADYTEAFF. The V and J genes are TRBV7-2 and TRBJ1-1; D remains unclear. Germline loops: CDR1 SGHTA, CDR2 FQGNSA. The CDR3 runs to 13 residues. Trimming stripped 0 bases from V and 3 bases from J, with 5 bases between.

V gene TRBV7-2 combines with J gene TRBJ1-1, with D possibly TRBD1 on 6 matching bases. V was trimmed by 5 bases and J by 5 bases, leaving 15 bases between them. The CDR3 covers 14 residues. Germline CDR1 SGHTA, CDR2 FQGNSA. CDR3 bases: TGTGCCAGCAGCCAGACAGCCGGGACAACTGAAGCTTTCTTT. Its protein is CASSQTAGTTEAFF.

This sequence joins TRBV21-1 and TRBJ1-3; the table assigns TRBD1, which was not confirmed against the DNA. TRBV21-1 is a pseudogene locus. There are 18 residues in the CDR3. The CDR3 is CASSKLGAGNRAENTIYF. The CDR3 nucleotides read TGTGCCAGCAGCAAATTGGGGGCCGGTAACAGGGCTGAAAACACCATATATTTT.